This T cell receptor (beta chain) was documented in a study of cytomegalovirus exposure and HLA in healthy donors. V lost 10 bases to trimming and J lost 0 bases; unmatched junction nucleotides: 2. The CDR3 runs 12 residues. Germline V CDR1 and CDR2: WNHNN, SYGVQD (reference sequence). PCR employed 60 Vbeta and 13 Jbeta primers. Produced via immunoSEQ multiplex PCR; TCRdb's table is partial and in-frame only. The sample consists of roughly 120,000 clones, over 70% of them appearing once. Sequenced sample: PBMCs. This sequence joins TRBV10-1 and TRBJ2-7, with 8 bases that match TRBD1. The sequence derives from a woman aged 40-49 years in good health and CMV-seropositive. CDR3: CATGQGSYEQYF. CDR3 nucleotides: TGCGCCACCGGACAGGGCTCCTACGAGCAGTACTTC.